A single sample gave rise to the 8 T cell receptor beta chains below, sequenced in a study of CD8 T cells in ankylosing spondylitis. TCRdb reprocessed the 5' RACE reads with MiXCR, giving one entry per CDR3 protein. This sample has fewer than 250,000 distinct CDR3 sequences, with roughly 26% found just once. Source material: blood, either unsorted or a sorted T cell fraction (not recorded which). The receptor source for this set is a male donor with ankylosing spondylitis or in good health (not recorded which).

This clonotype showed up just a few times. The chain carries TRBV6-1 and TRBJ2-1; 10 nucleotides line up with TRBD1. Per the germline V gene, CDR1 is MNHNS and CDR2 is SASEGT. The CDR3 length is 14 residues. Unmatched junction bases numbered 6, after V lost 5 bases and J lost 8 bases. The CDR3 DNA reads as TGTGCCAGCAGTACCGGGACAGGGGATGATGAGCAGTTCTTC. Its translation: CASSTGTGDDEQFF.

The gene calls are TRBV5-5 and TRBJ2-2, with D possibly matching TRBD1 (6 bases). Germline CDR1 SGHKS, CDR2 YYEKEE (reference sequence). There are 16 residues in the CDR3. V was clipped by 2 bases and J by 0 bases, with 11 bases between them. The DNA for the CDR3 is TGTGCCAGCAGCTTTTCCCGGACAGCGAACACCGGGGAGCTGTTTTTT. It translates to CASSFSRTANTGELFF.

V usage is TRBV6-5 and J usage is TRBJ2-7; D possibly matches TRBD1 or TRBD2 (6 bases each). The germline V gene has CDR1 MNHEY and CDR2 SVGAGI. The CDR3 loop spans 13 amino acids. V dropped 0 bases and J dropped 7 bases, with 10 bases sitting between them. The chain's CDR3 is CASSYSIGGEQYF. The CDR3 DNA reads TGTGCCAGCAGTTACTCGATAGGGGGGGAGCAGTACTTC.

This chain connects TRBV5-1 to TRBJ2-5; 7 bases agree with TRBD2. The CDR3 contains 16 residues. Trimming cost V 0 bases and J 3 bases; bases outside gene matches: 8. The V gene's germline CDR1 is SGHRS and CDR2 YFSETQ. CDR3 nucleotides: TGCGCCAGCAGCTTGGCCGTTAGGCTAGCGGAAGAGACCCAGTACTTC. Its translation is CASSLAVRLAEETQYF.

This clonotype has a count of ten or more. The chain employs TRBV12-3 or TRBV12-4 and TRBJ2-7, with 7 nucleotides matching TRBD1. This CDR3 has 14 residues. The junction had 2 bases not matched to a gene; V was cut back by 0 bases and J by 3 bases. The CDR3 DNA is TGTGCCAGCAGTTTAGCGGGACAGATCTACGAGCAGTACTTC. Translating gives CASSLAGQIYEQYF.

The sample holds a few counts of this clonotype. The V and J genes are TRBV20-1 and TRBJ2-7; no reliable D call. Trimming cost V 1 base and J 5 bases, with 12 bases left between them. The CDR3 length is 13 residues. The germline V gene has CDR1 DFQATT and CDR2 SNEGSKA (reference sequence). CDR3 in DNA: TGCAGTGCTAGAGCACCTAGTAAGAACGAGCAGTACTTC. Its translation is CSARAPSKNEQYF.

The chain combines TRBV29-1 with TRBJ2-1; D is perhaps TRBD1 (6 bases). Deletions cut 4 bases from V and 0 bases from J, with 10 bases between. The germline V gene has CDR1 SQVTM and CDR2 ANQGSEA. The CDR3 has 14 amino acids. CDR3: CSVATGFSYNEQFF. The CDR3, as DNA: TGCAGCGTTGCAACAGGGTTCTCCTACAATGAGCAGTTCTTC.

Only a few counts were recorded for this clonotype. The rearrangement joins TRBV19 to TRBJ2-1; D assignment may be TRBD1 or TRBD2 (5 bases each). V was trimmed by 4 bases and J by 10 bases, leaving 17 bases between them. CDR1 LNHDA and CDR2 SQIVND come from the germline V gene (reference sequence). The CDR3 contains 14 residues. CDR3 residues: CASSTPLRDREQFF. CDR3 DNA: TGTGCCAGTAGTACCCCGCTACGGGACCGAGAGCAGTTCTTC.